This TCR beta chain was captured in a study of T cells after yellow fever vaccination. About the study: Preparation of the low-cell-number fractions used SMART-Seq v4 Ultra Low Input.

General study results and limits: Detected again after the booster were most primary-vaccination clones, at nearly 97% CD4 and approximately 87% CD8. From the bulk population, abundant clonotypes could contaminate and appear within FACS-sorted repertoires.

CDR3 length: 15 residues. Trimming removed 5 bases from V and 0 bases from J; junction bases left unmatched: 6. From germline, CDR1 is SGHVS and CDR2 FNYEAQ. As TCR cDNA was made by 5'RACE template switching, a universal primer site and UMIs were added. TCRdb ran MiXCR on the 5' RACE reads and lists one entry per CDR3 protein. The table lists about 74,000 distinct CDR3 sequences, around 6.9% of them singletons. This clonotype was observed at least ten times. No antigen is known for it. This specimen consisted of CD8+ T cells sorted from PBMCs, obtained 5 days after the first yellow fever vaccination. V is TRBV7-6 and J is TRBJ2-7, with TRBD1 matching over 8 bases. This receptor was identified in a man younger than 35 who received the YFV17D yellow fever vaccine. CDR3 in amino acids: CASSIGTGPSYEQYF. CDR3 DNA: TGTGCCAGCAGCATCGGGACAGGCCCCTCCTACGAGCAGTACTTC.